This T cell receptor (beta chain) was identified during a study of prognosis after radiotherapy for stage I lung cancer. Multiplex PCR in two rounds served to amplify TCR beta CDR3 from genomic DNA. The authors ran first-round PCR with primers specific to each TRBV and TRBJ gene. TCRdb called the multiplex PCR reads again in MiXCR, with one record for every CDR3 protein. The table has some 36,000 distinct CDR3 sequences, around 22% seen once; the top ten hold 25% to 30%. CDR3 length equals 16 residues. The V gene lost 6 bases and the J gene lost 5 bases, with 22 bases spanning the gap. A note on this clonotype: This sequence is one base from a far larger clone and is likely a read error.

Approximately 6 milliliters of peripheral blood were drawn at each of two time points. This sample comprised PBMCs, obtained before or after stereotactic body radiation therapy (not recorded which). The chain couples TRBV12-3 or TRBV12-4 to TRBJ1-2; possible D gene TRBD1, 6 bases. This clonotype was obtained from a donor older than 45 with non-small cell lung cancer. The CDR3 DNA reads TGTGCCAGCAGCCAAGGGGACGGGGGGCTAGGGTATGGCTACACCTTC. Translated: CASSQGDGGLGYGYTF.